The present T cell receptor beta chain was sequenced within a study of response to subunit inactivated influenza vaccine. Broader study findings: There was a suggestion from the authors that each seasonal influenza vaccination recruits few new T cells.

TCRdb re-derived calls from the RT-PCR reads in MiXCR, one entry per CDR3 protein. The sample has about 540,000 distinct CDR3 sequences, around 15% seen once; the top ten hold 11%. Many counts were recorded for this clonotype. Its antigen is unknown. Trimming pared 3 bases from V and 1 base from J, leaving 6 bases between. This CDR3 spans 12 amino acids. Germline-derived CDR1 and CDR2 are DFQATT and SNEGSKA (reference sequence). This sequence originates from a man aged 45-60 years who received an inactivated influenza vaccine. Here the sequenced sample was PBMCs from blood, taken 12 days after vaccination. This rearrangement joins TRBV20-1 to TRBJ2-5; D remains ambiguous. CDR3 sequence: CSASRLQETQYF. The CDR3 DNA sequence: TGCAGTGCTAGTAGGCTCCAAGAGACCCAGTACTTC.